Listed here are 21 T cell receptor beta chains from one sample, sequenced in a study of CXCR3-negative and CXCR3-positive naive CD8 T cells. Libraries of TRB cDNA were made by 5' RACE and carried UMIs. No DNA is given; TCRdb re-called the 5' RACE reads and lists each CDR3 protein once. This table holds 100,000 to 150,000 distinct CDR3 sequences. The sequenced sample consisted of naive CXCR3- CD8+ T cells from blood. The subset denotes: CD45RO-CCR7+CD27+CD95- naive CD8+ T cells lacking CXCR3 (TNR3-). Every receptor here comes from a human donor in good health. Some clones in this sample may be carry-over from other donors' samples.

This chain uses TRBV6-5 with TRBJ1-2; TCRdb lists TRBD1, though no DNA is available to test this call. CDR1 is MNHEY, CDR2 SVGAGI, per germline. This CDR3 spans 15 amino acids. CDR3: CASSYSRTDSYGYTF.

V usage is TRBV4-1 and J usage is TRBJ2-7. CDR3 size: 13 residues. Per the germline V gene, CDR1 is MGHRA and CDR2 is YSYEKL. The CDR3 region is CASSQVISYEQYF.

The V gene is TRBV2, the J gene TRBJ2-1; TCRdb proposes TRBD2, but this gene call is untestable without DNA. CDR3 length: 14 amino acids. Germline V CDR1 and CDR2: SNHLY, FYNNEI. The CDR3 here is CASSGSLTYNEQFF.

V and J are TRBV7-6 and TRBJ2-5. The germline V gene has CDR1 SGHVS and CDR2 FNYEAQ. The CDR3 totals 15 residues. The CDR3 is CASSLVLLDVKTQYF.

This chain uses TRBV5-1 with TRBJ2-1. The CDR3 is 16 amino acids. Looked up from germline, CDR1 is SGHRS and CDR2 is YFSETQ. Here the CDR3 reads CASSPYGESSYNEQFF.

CDR3 sequence: CASSVPGQGTVLYEQYF. This rearrangement joins TRBV25-1 to TRBJ2-7; TCRdb proposes TRBD1, but this gene call is untestable without DNA. Germline V gene sequence: CDR1 MGHDK, CDR2 SYGVNS. The CDR3 is 17 residues long.

The chain uses TRBV29-1 and TRBJ1-4; TCRdb names TRBD1, which stays unverified in the absence of DNA. This CDR3 region has 14 residues. Per the germline V gene, CDR1 is SQVTM and CDR2 is ANQGSEA. The CDR3 sequence: CSVTPRGANEKLFF.

The rearrangement uses TRBV5-1 and TRBJ1-6; TCRdb gives TRBD1 as the D gene, but with no DNA this cannot be confirmed. The germline CDR1 and CDR2 sequences are SGHRS and YFSETQ. This CDR3 spans 16 amino acids. The CDR3: CASSLEWAGAGSPLHF.

The CDR3 reads CASSRGASEQYF. The chain joins TRBV7-9 to TRBJ2-7; the D gene TCRdb calls, TRBD1, cannot be checked with no DNA. The CDR3 has 12 amino acids. Germline V CDR1 and CDR2: SEHNR, FQNEAQ (reference sequence).

The CDR3 sequence is CASAGGPYNEQLF. The chain recombines TRBV10-1 with TRBJ2-1; the D call from TCRdb, TRBD1, cannot be confirmed without DNA. Germline CDR1 WNHNN, CDR2 SYGVQD (reference sequence). CDR3 size: 13 residues.

The genes are TRBV23-1 and TRBJ2-7; TCRdb's D gene call, TRBD1, goes unchecked for lack of DNA. TRBV23-1 counts as an open reading frame of uncertain function. CDR3 length equals 17 residues. The CDR3 loop is CASKGGSSTGKIYEQYF.

This CDR3 reads CASSLGTDDWRTDTQYF. V usage is TRBV7-9 and J usage is TRBJ2-3; with no DNA, the TCRdb D assignment of TRBD2 cannot be verified. This CDR3 is 17 amino acids long. CDR1 and CDR2 from the germline V gene are SEHNR and FQNEAQ (reference sequence).

This CDR3 is CASSSTGTHPQTQYF. V is TRBV9 and J is TRBJ2-5; TCRdb picks TRBD1, but there is no DNA to check that call. The CDR3 runs 15 residues. CDR1 is SGDLS and CDR2 is YYNGEE in the germline V gene.

The chain links TRBV4-2 to TRBJ1-6; TCRdb designates TRBD1, a call that cannot be tested without DNA. This CDR3 region has 14 residues. CDR1 is LGHNA, CDR2 YNFKEQ, per germline. The CDR3 loop is CASSRGQPDSPLHF.

The chain recombines TRBV11-3 with TRBJ1-4. The CDR3 sequence is 15 residues long. CDR1 is SGHNT and CDR2 is YENEEA in the germline V gene. The CDR3: CASSSSSGEGEKLFF. Variable domain in full (rest from reference TRBV11-3 and TRBJ1-4): EAGVVQSPRYKIIEKKQPVAFWCNPISGHNTLYWYLQNLGQGPELLIRYENEEAVDDSQLPKDRFSAERLKGVDSTLKIQPAELGDSAVYLCASSSSSGEGEKLFFGSGTQLSVL.

The chain couples TRBV7-2 to TRBJ2-3; no DNA is available, so the TRBD2 call from TCRdb remains unchecked. The CDR3 spans 16 residues. CDR1 and CDR2 from the germline V gene are SGHTA and FQGNSA. This chain's CDR3 is CASTEHLADSTDTQYF.

V gene TRBV28 combines with J gene TRBJ2-1. Germline CDR1 reads MDHEN; CDR2 reads SYDVKM. This CDR3 contains 14 residues. This CDR3 reads CASSGGNSYNEQFF.

V gene TRBV29-1 combines with J gene TRBJ2-3; absent DNA, TCRdb's TRBD1 call cannot be checked. This CDR3 region has 14 residues. CDR1 SQVTM and CDR2 ANQGSEA come from the germline V gene. The CDR3: CSAEGAGSTDTQYF.

The chain couples TRBV28 to TRBJ2-3; lacking DNA, the TRBD1 call made by TCRdb goes unchecked. The CDR3 is made up of 16 amino acids. The germline V gene encodes CDR1 MDHEN and CDR2 SYDVKM. The CDR3 loop is CASGTGAHADTDTQYF.

This sequence joins TRBV7-6 and TRBJ1-1; TCRdb indicates TRBD1, and absent DNA this call remains unverified. The CDR3 is 17 residues long. Per germline, CDR1 SGHVS and CDR2 FNYEAQ. The CDR3 spells CASSLGADRVGDTEAFF. The full variable domain, rest sourced from reference TRBV7-6 and TRBJ1-1, is GAGVSQSPRYKVTKRGQDVALRCDPISGHVSLYWYRQALGQGPEFLTYFNYEAQQDKSGLPNDRFSAERPEGSISTLTIQRTEQRDSAMYRCASSLGADRVGDTEAFFGQGTRLTVV.

V gene TRBV7-9 combines with J gene TRBJ1-4. Germline CDR1 reads SEHNR; CDR2 reads FQNEAQ (reference sequence). CDR3 length equals 15 residues. CDR3 amino acids: CASSSRTEYNEKLFF.